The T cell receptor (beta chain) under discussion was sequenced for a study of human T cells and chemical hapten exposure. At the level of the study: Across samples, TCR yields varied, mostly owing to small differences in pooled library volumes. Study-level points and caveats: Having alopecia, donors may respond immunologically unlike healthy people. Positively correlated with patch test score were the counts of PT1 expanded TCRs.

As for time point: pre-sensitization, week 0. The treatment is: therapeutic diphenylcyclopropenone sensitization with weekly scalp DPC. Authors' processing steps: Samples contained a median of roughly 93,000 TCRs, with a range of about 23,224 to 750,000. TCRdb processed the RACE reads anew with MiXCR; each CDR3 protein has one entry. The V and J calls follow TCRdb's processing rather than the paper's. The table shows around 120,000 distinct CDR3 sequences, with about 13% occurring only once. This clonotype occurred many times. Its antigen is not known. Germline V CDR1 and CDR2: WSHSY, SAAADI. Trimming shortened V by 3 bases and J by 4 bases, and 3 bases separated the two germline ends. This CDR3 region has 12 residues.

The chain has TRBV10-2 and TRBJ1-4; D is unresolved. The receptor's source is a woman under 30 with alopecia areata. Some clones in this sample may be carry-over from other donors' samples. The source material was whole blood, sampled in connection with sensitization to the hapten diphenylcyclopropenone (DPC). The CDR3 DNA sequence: TGCGCCAGCAGTGAAGTTAATGAAAAACTGTTTTTT. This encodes CASSEVNEKLFF.